A single T cell receptor beta chain is shown here with its context. TCRdb's copy holds only in-frame clones and misses some; the assay was immunoSEQ multiplex PCR. The repertoire holds about 94,000 clones, with around 72% as singletons. This sample is part of a study of blood T cell repertoires in COVID-19. The germline CDR1 and CDR2 sequences are SGHKS and YYEKEE (reference sequence). The trim removed 2 bases at V and 5 bases at J, leaving 6 bases unmatched. This CDR3 is 15 amino acids long. In Seattle, patients joined the study during active infection and were tracked longitudinally. The rearrangement joins TRBV5-5 to TRBJ2-2, with 7 bases that match TRBD2. The sequence derives from a man between 65 and 85 years old with COVID-19, enrolled during active disease. Sequencing was performed on peripheral blood. In DNA, the CDR3 is TGTGCCAGCAGCTTCACTAGCGCGCAAACCGGGGAGCTGTTTTTT. Protein sequence: CASSFTSAQTGELFF.